One sample yielded the 5 T cell receptor beta chains listed below, sequenced in a study of T-cell memory formation after mild COVID-19 (dated by TCRdb to about 2021). The library relied on 5' RACE. The instrument given in TCRdb is Illumina NovaSeq 6000. The raw public data were reprocessed by TCRdb itself: fastp quality trimming at Q25, MiXCR clonotype calling, in-frame beta chains only. Rows merge per CDR3 protein into single entries with the most common DNA and genes. Across this sample there are approximately 300,000 distinct CDR3 sequences, with about a sixth seen only once. About a fifth of the sample comes from the top ten. Sequenced material: PBMCs or a T cell subset sorted from them (not recorded which). Receptors were obtained from a man between 18 and 35 years old who had mild COVID-19 (a few samples of this study predate the infection). The sample titles of this study are shuffled in the database, so cell type and time point are left out; the donor was told from shared clones.

This clonotype showed up many times. CDR3 sequence reads: CASSLVGISGGAWYF. CDR3 nucleotides: TGCGCCAGCAGCTTGGTCGGGATTAGCGGGGGCGCCTGGTACTTC. The rearrangement links TRBV5-1 to TRBJ2-7, with 9 bases fitting TRBD2. CDR1 SGHRS and CDR2 YFSETQ come from the germline V gene. V dropped 0 bases and J dropped 12; count of bases not matched to a gene: 13. The CDR3 is 15 amino acids.

This clonotype was observed a handful of times. The chain couples TRBV4-3 to TRBJ2-1; TRBD1 matches 7 bases. V dropped 5 bases and J dropped 5; count of bases not matched to a gene: 9. The germline V gene encodes CDR1 LGHNA and CDR2 YSLEER. The CDR3 is 15 residues long. The CDR3 here is CASSDGTAGHNEQFF. The CDR3 DNA reads as TGCGCCAGCAGCGACGGGACAGCCGGTCACAATGAGCAGTTCTTC.

V is TRBV20-1 and J is TRBJ2-3; 8 bases align to TRBD2. The germline V gene encodes CDR1 DFQATT and CDR2 SNEGSKA (reference sequence). The CDR3 is 16 residues long. V gave up 0 bases and J gave up 0 bases; unmatched junction bases: 5. The chain's CDR3 is CSARDRLASSTDTQYF. The CDR3 region has the DNA TGCAGTGCTAGAGATCGACTAGCGAGTAGCACAGATACGCAGTATTTT.

Many counts were recorded for this clonotype. The V and J genes are TRBV5-1 and TRBJ2-7; D is unresolved. V was trimmed by 0 bases and J by 6 bases, leaving 4 bases between them. Germline V lookup: CDR1 SGHRS, CDR2 YFSETQ. The CDR3 runs to 11 residues. This CDR3 is CASSLAGEQYF. CDR3 nucleotide sequence: TGCGCCAGCAGCTTGGCGGGCGAGCAGTACTTC.

Comment on this clonotype: A clone one base away is much larger, so this may be a read error. For the CDR3, the DNA is TGCGCCAGCAGCCGAGAGTTGGTAGAGACCCAGTACTTC. Its protein product is CASSRELVETQYF. The chain joins TRBV5-1 to TRBJ2-5; D remains unclear. V lost 4 bases and J lost 4, with 11 bases in between. This CDR3 spans 13 amino acids. The germline V gene encodes CDR1 SGHRS and CDR2 YFSETQ.